These 9 T cell receptor beta chains share one sample of origin, sequenced in a study of cytotoxic CD8 clonotypes in ibrutinib-treated CLL. Only in-frame clones appear in the TCRdb table, and some are missing; sequencing was by immunoSEQ multiplex PCR. Of about 300,000 clones listed, under 70% were seen once; the top ten hold 6% to 6.5%. Here the sequenced sample was PBMCs, taken after 36 months of ibrutinib treatment. Every receptor here comes from a human donor with chronic lymphocytic leukemia.

CDR3 sequence: CASSSVGYTF. DNA of the CDR3: TGTGCCAGCAGTTCCGTTGGCTACACCTTC. The V call is TRBV28, the J call TRBJ1-2; D remains ambiguous. Trimming took off 4 bases at V and 7 bases at J, with 4 bases between the two ends. The CDR3 extends over 10 amino acids. The germline gives CDR1 MDHEN, CDR2 SYDVKM.

The J gene is TRBJ1-2, the V gene TRBV29-1; TRBD1 matches at 11 bases. Trimming at V came to 6 bases and at J to 8 bases, leaving 8 bases not matched to a gene. CDR1 and CDR2 from the germline V gene are SQVTM and ANQGSEA. This CDR3 comprises 13 residues. The CDR3 loop is CSVAPRTGGGYTF. The CDR3 DNA sequence: TGCAGCGTAGCCCCCAGGACAGGGGGCGGCTACACCTTC.

The gene calls are TRBV7-2 and TRBJ2-7; possibly TRBD1 or TRBD2 for D (5 bases each). Germline CDR1 reads SGHTA; CDR2 reads FQGNSA. V lost 5 bases and J lost 4, with 21 bases in between. CDR3 size: 16 residues. The CDR3 protein is CASSPLERQGFYEQYF. CDR3 nucleotide sequence: TGTGCCAGCAGCCCGCTGGAGCGGCAGGGATTTTACGAGCAGTACTTC.

V and J are TRBV6-5 and TRBJ1-2; 7 bases are shared with TRBD1. The germline V gene has CDR1 MNHEY and CDR2 SVGAGI. This CDR3 region has 14 residues. Trimming took 2 bases from V and 6 from J; bases not matched to a gene: 6. CDR3 sequence: CASSYLAGGDGYTF. In DNA, the CDR3 is TGTGCCAGCAGTTACCTCGCAGGGGGGGATGGCTACACCTTC.

The V gene is TRBV10-1, the J gene TRBJ1-2; TRBD1 matches at 7 bases. Germline assignment: CDR1 WNHNN and CDR2 SYGVQD (reference sequence). The CDR3 covers 13 residues. V lost 6 bases to trimming and J lost 8 bases; unmatched junction nucleotides: 9. The CDR3 reads CASSPGTDMGYTF. Written as DNA, the CDR3 is TGCGCCAGCAGCCCCGGGACAGACATGGGCTACACCTTC.

The chain couples TRBV11-1 to TRBJ2-1, with a tentative D call TRBD2 (6 bases). Trimming shortened V by 5 bases and J by 7 bases, and 6 bases separated the two germline ends. This CDR3 is 11 amino acids long. Germline CDR1 is SGHAT and CDR2 is FQDESV (reference sequence). The DNA of the CDR3 is TGTGCCAGCAGCGGAGGGAATGAGCAGTTCTTC. Translating gives CASSGGNEQFF.

J is TRBJ2-6 and V is TRBV9; weak D call: TRBD1 (5 bases). The V and J ends lost 4 bases and 0 bases respectively, with 20 bases between them. Germline V gene sequence: CDR1 SGDLS, CDR2 YYNGEE. The CDR3 covers 19 residues. The CDR3 reads CASSLPGSPAASGANVLTF. DNA of the CDR3: TGTGCCAGCAGCCTACCAGGGTCCCCGGCTGCCTCTGGGGCCAACGTCCTGACTTTC.

This clone was observed a handful of times. This sequence joins TRBV9 and TRBJ1-1; D gene uncertain. The CDR3 is 15 residues long. Germline CDR1 SGDLS, CDR2 YYNGEE. V was shortened by 0 bases and J by 0 bases, with 9 bases between the two germline ends. The CDR3 nucleotides read TGTGCCAGCAGCGTAGCCCCAACAGTGAACACTGAAGCTTTCTTT. Protein sequence: CASSVAPTVNTEAFF.

The chain has TRBV5-4 and TRBJ1-2, with 7 bases identical to TRBD1. Trimming at V came to 2 bases and at J to 4 bases, leaving 2 bases not matched to a gene. In germline, CDR1 is SGHNT, CDR2 YYREEE (reference sequence). The length of the CDR3 is 13 residues. CDR3 protein: CASSFPGGYGYTF. DNA of the CDR3: TGTGCCAGCAGCTTCCCAGGGGGCTATGGCTACACCTTC.